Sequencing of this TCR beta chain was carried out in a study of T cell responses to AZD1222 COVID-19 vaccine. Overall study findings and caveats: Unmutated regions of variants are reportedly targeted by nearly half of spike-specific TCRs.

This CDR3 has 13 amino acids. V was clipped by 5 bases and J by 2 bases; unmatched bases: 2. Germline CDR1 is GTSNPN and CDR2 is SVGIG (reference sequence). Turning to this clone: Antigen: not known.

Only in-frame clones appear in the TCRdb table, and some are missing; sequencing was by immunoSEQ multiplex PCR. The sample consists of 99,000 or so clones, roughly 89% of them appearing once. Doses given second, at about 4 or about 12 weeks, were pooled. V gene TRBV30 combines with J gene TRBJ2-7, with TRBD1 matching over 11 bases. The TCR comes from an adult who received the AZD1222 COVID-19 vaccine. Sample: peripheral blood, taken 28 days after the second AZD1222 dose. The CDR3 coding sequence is TGTGCCTGGGGGACAGGGGGGCCCTACGAGCAGTACTTC. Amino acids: CAWGTGGPYEQYF.